These T cell receptor beta chains were read from a single sample in a study of cytomegalovirus exposure and HLA in healthy donors. The repertoire was sequenced with immunoSEQ multiplex PCR; TCRdb's copy has only in-frame clones and lacks some. The sample shows about 160,000 clones, roughly four fifths of them seen only once. Sequencing was carried out using PBMCs. Source of these receptors: a man in his fifties in good health and CMV-seropositive. CDR3s include the opening cysteine and the closing phenylalanine or tryptophan. A D gene is named only where the DNA matches it firmly. Some rows mark clone size as missing; the rest say once, few, many or name a class of expanded clone.

d_gene	v_gene	abundance	j_gene	CDR3aa	CDR3nt
.	TRBV7-3	.	TRBJ1-2	CASSPGTPVSNYGYTF	TGTGCCAGCAGCCCGGGGACTCCCGTTTCTAACTATGGCTACACCTTC
.	TRBV2	.	TRBJ1-1	CASSDRTANTEAFF	TGTGCCAGCAGTGACAGGACAGCGAACACTGAAGCTTTCTTT
.	TRBV6-1	.	TRBJ1-1	CASSEGALADTEAFF	TGTGCCAGCAGTGAAGGGGCTCTGGCTGACACTGAAGCTTTCTTT
.	TRBV29-1	.	TRBJ1-1	CSVWGLLMGGNTEAFF	TGCAGCGTCTGGGGCCTATTGATGGGGGGTAACACTGAAGCTTTCTTT
.	TRBV6-1	.	TRBJ2-7	CASSEEGWAGHEQYF	TGTGCCAGCAGTGAGGAGGGCTGGGCTGGGCACGAGCAGTACTTC
TRBD1	TRBV19	few	TRBJ1-3	CASRQGLTGNTIYF	TGTGCCAGCAGACAGGGGTTGACTGGAAACACCATATATTTT
.	TRBV11-2	.	TRBJ2-1	CASSFREGYDEQFF	TGTGCCAGCAGCTTCCGGGAAGGTTACGATGAGCAGTTCTTC
.	TRBV19	once	TRBJ2-7	CASSTDGSTYEQYF	TGTGCCAGCTCGACTGACGGATCTACCTACGAGCAGTACTTC
TRBD2	TRBV14	.	TRBJ2-3	CASSQDSGGQSLYTQYF	TGTGCCAGCAGCCAAGATAGCGGGGGCCAGAGTCTCTATACGCAGTATTTT
TRBD2	TRBV10-3	.	TRBJ2-1	CAISESGTSGNNEQFF	TGTGCCATCAGTGAGTCGGGGACTAGCGGTAACAATGAGCAGTTCTTC
TRBD1	TRBV6-5	few	TRBJ1-6	CASTRTGGLSSPLHF	TGTGCCAGCACTAGGACAGGGGGCCTGAGTTCACCCCTCCACTTT
TRBD1	TRBV7-8	.	TRBJ1-3	CASSLGTGLRNTIYF	TGTGCCAGCAGCCTCGGGACAGGATTAAGAAACACCATATATTTT
TRBD1	TRBV10-2	.	TRBJ2-1	CASTRTGGLGARSGEQFF	TGCGCCAGCACTAGGACAGGGGGCCTTGGGGCCAGGAGTGGTGAGCAGTTCTTC
TRBD2	TRBV27	.	TRBJ2-1	CASNKLSRQAGGYNEQFF	TGTGCCAGCAATAAACTAAGTCGTCAAGCGGGAGGTTACAATGAGCAGTTCTTC
TRBD1	TRBV28	.	TRBJ1-4	CATQDRAVSEKLFF	TGTGCCACCCAAGACAGGGCAGTTTCAGAAAAACTGTTTTTT
TRBD1	TRBV30	few	TRBJ2-1	CARDRGNEQFF	TGTGCCAGGGACAGGGGAAATGAGCAGTTCTTC
TRBD2	TRBV7-9	.	TRBJ2-1	CASSRTSGSNEQFF	TGTGCCAGCAGCCGAACTAGCGGGAGTAATGAGCAGTTCTTC
.	TRBV11-1	few	TRBJ2-7	CASSATREPLNEQYF	TGTGCCAGCAGCGCCACGAGGGAACCTCTCAACGAGCAGTACTTC
TRBD1	TRBV5-8	once	TRBJ2-7	CASSWTGGLYNEQYF	TGTGCCAGCAGCTGGACAGGGGGATTATACAACGAGCAGTACTTC
TRBD1	TRBV7-9	.	TRBJ2-3	CASSLGVQGATDTQYF	TGTGCCAGCAGCTTAGGGGTGCAGGGGGCAACAGATACGCAGTATTTT
TRBD2	TRBV4-3	once	TRBJ2-7	CASSQEPGLAGGEQYF	TGCGCCAGCAGCCAAGAACCGGGACTAGCGGGTGGTGAGCAGTACTTC
TRBD2	TRBV19	.	TRBJ2-3	CASSNRLAGVDTQYF	TGTGCCAGTAGTAATCGACTAGCGGGAGTAGATACGCAGTATTTT
.	TRBV30	.	TRBJ2-7	CAWSVQGPSHEQYF	TGTGCCTGGAGTGTACAGGGACCGAGTCACGAGCAGTACTTC
.	TRBV27	once	TRBJ1-4	CASSPRWDTVGTNEKLFF	TGTGCCAGCAGTCCAAGATGGGACACAGTGGGAACTAATGAAAAACTGTTTTTT
TRBD1	TRBV23-1	.	TRBJ1-1	CASSQSGTDMNTEAFF	TGCGCCAGCAGTCAATCGGGGACAGACATGAACACTGAAGCTTTCTTT
.	TRBV28	.	TRBJ1-4	CASSDLRVDEKLFF	TGTGCCAGCAGCGATCTTCGGGTAGATGAAAAACTGTTTTTT
TRBD2	TRBV6-9	few	TRBJ2-3	CASSPGLASDTQYF	TGTGCCAGCAGTCCCGGACTAGCCTCCGATACGCAGTATTTT
TRBD2	TRBV7-2	.	TRBJ2-3	CASSLQVTSGSTDTQYF	TGTGCCAGCAGCTTACAGGTGACTAGCGGAAGCACAGATACGCAGTATTTT
.	TRBV6-5	.	TRBJ2-7	CASTHMTNFYEQYF	TGTGCCAGCACCCACATGACTAACTTCTACGAGCAGTACTTC
TRBD1	TRBV6-5	.	TRBJ2-7	CASSYSFSQGAAEQYF	TGTGCCAGCAGTTACTCTTTCTCCCAGGGGGCGGCCGAGCAGTACTTC
TRBD1	TRBV6-6	.	TRBJ1-2	CASSFTGTDNGYTF	TGTGCCAGCAGTTTCACCGGGACAGACAATGGCTACACCTTC
TRBD2	TRBV7-6	once	TRBJ2-3	CASSLGSSGTRDTQYF	TGTGCCAGCAGCTTAGGTAGTAGCGGGACGAGAGATACGCAGTATTTT
.	TRBV9	.	TRBJ1-1	CASSVGGRAEAFF	TGTGCCAGCAGCGTAGGGGGGAGGGCTGAAGCTTTCTTT
TRBD2	TRBV7-2	few	TRBJ2-3	CASSSELAGVPTDTQYF	TGTGCCAGCAGCTCCGAACTAGCGGGGGTCCCCACAGATACGCAGTATTTT
.	TRBV7-9	.	TRBJ2-7	CASSRGGEAYEQYF	TGTGCCAGCAGCCGAGGGGGAGAGGCCTACGAGCAGTACTTC
.	TRBV7-2	.	TRBJ1-2	CASSLDRSNGYTF	TGTGCCAGCAGCTTAGACAGAAGCAATGGCTACACCTTC
.	TRBV7-2	.	TRBJ1-6	CASSSQGNGNSPLHF	TGTGCCAGCAGCTCGCAGGGTAATGGCAATTCACCCCTCCACTTT
TRBD1	TRBV5-4	.	TRBJ1-2	CASSLVTGDGYTF	TGTGCCAGCAGCTTGGTGACAGGGGATGGCTACACCTTC
.	TRBV11-1	few	TRBJ1-1	CASSFSSGSEAFF	TGTGCCAGCAGCTTCTCGTCGGGGTCTGAAGCTTTCTTT
.	TRBV21-1	once	TRBJ2-7	CASSNDNSGSAYEQYF	TGTGCCAGCAGCAACGATAACAGCGGGAGCGCTTACGAGCAGTACTTC
TRBD1	TRBV27	.	TRBJ1-1	CASSLYTDPYRGRTEAFF	TGTGCCAGCAGTTTATACACGGATCCTTACAGGGGCAGGACTGAAGCTTTCTTT
.	TRBV6-5	.	TRBJ1-1	CASSPTGRRGTEAFF	TGTGCCAGCAGTCCAACAGGTCGGAGAGGCACTGAAGCTTTCTTT
.	TRBV28	.	TRBJ2-1	CASSFYGVAEGRVSEQFF	TGTGCCAGCAGTTTTTACGGTGTAGCGGAGGGGAGAGTGAGTGAGCAGTTCTTC
.	TRBV5-5	.	TRBJ1-1	CASSLVQGQWNTEAFF	TGTGCCAGCAGCTTGGTCCAGGGACAATGGAACACTGAAGCTTTCTTT
.	TRBV30	.	TRBJ2-3	CAGGVVGKDTQYF	TGTGCCGGAGGAGTGGTGGGGAAAGATACGCAGTATTTT
.	TRBV25-1	.	TRBJ1-3	CASSEVGGQYSGNTIYF	TGTGCCAGCAGTGAAGTGGGTGGACAATACTCTGGAAACACCATATATTTT
TRBD1	TRBV28	.	TRBJ1-2	CASTKAGTGVPYGYTF	TGTGCCAGCACCAAAGCGGGGACAGGAGTTCCCTATGGCTACACCTTC
TRBD1	TRBV4-2	.	TRBJ2-7	CASSQRTGSYEQYF	TGTGCCAGCAGCCAGCGGACAGGGTCCTACGAGCAGTACTTC
.	TRBV5-4	.	TRBJ2-7	CASSVDGSGSYEQYF	TGTGCCAGCAGCGTGGACGGCAGCGGCTCCTACGAGCAGTACTTC
.	TRBV7-2	.	TRBJ1-5	CASSLATDSIYSNQPQHF	TGTGCCAGCAGCTTAGCCACGGACAGCATTTATAGCAATCAGCCCCAGCATTTT
.	TRBV5-4	.	TRBJ2-1	CASSLTFSSGEQFF	TGTGCCAGCAGCTTGACTTTTAGCTCGGGTGAGCAGTTCTTC
TRBD1	TRBV28	.	TRBJ2-2	CASSSKTGTGVLYTGELFF	TGTGCCAGCAGTTCCAAAACCGGGACAGGGGTATTGTACACCGGGGAGCTGTTTTTT
.	TRBV6-5	.	TRBJ2-7	CASSYSSGEQYF	TGTGCCAGCAGTTACTCGTCCGGCGAGCAGTACTTC
.	TRBV7-2	.	TRBJ2-7	CASSLDSRGWDPDF	TGTGCCAGCAGCTTAGATTCGCGGGGCTGGGACCCAGACTTC
TRBD1	TRBV9	.	TRBJ2-2	CASSAGTGRTGELFF	TGTGCCAGCAGCGCCGGGACAGGGAGGACCGGGGAGCTGTTTTTT
TRBD1	TRBV23-1	.	TRBJ1-6	CASSQGDSFHPSSYNSPLHF	TGCGCCAGCAGTCAAGGGGACAGTTTCCACCCTAGCTCCTATAATTCACCCCTCCACTTT
TRBD2	TRBV19	.	TRBJ2-7	CASSISPGGPYEQYF	TGTGCCAGTAGTATTTCACCGGGAGGGCCCTACGAGCAGTACTTC
.	TRBV25-1	.	TRBJ2-3	CASSEWAGGRTDTQYF	TGTGCCAGCAGTGAATGGGCAGGGGGGCGGACAGATACGCAGTATTTT
.	TRBV5-4	.	TRBJ2-1	CASSLDLRSYNEQFF	TGTGCCAGCAGCTTGGACCTGCGCTCCTACAATGAGCAGTTCTTC